A single sample gave rise to the 19 T cell receptor beta chains below, sequenced in a study of neoadjuvant anti-PD-1 for oral cavity cancer. TCRdb's table, derived via immunoSEQ multiplex PCR, lists solely in-frame clones and lacks some. This table holds 9,500 to 15,000 clones, over 55% found once. The sample's time point: after neoadjuvant nivolumab, at surgical resection. The material was PBMCs, obtained after nivolumab (anti-PD-1) treatment. Receptors were obtained from a person aged 35 to 85 with oral cavity squamous cell carcinoma.

The V gene is TRBV4-2, the J gene TRBJ1-2; D perhaps matches TRBD1 (5 bases). CDR3 length: 17 amino acids. V was cut by 4 bases and J by 6 bases, with 24 bases left in between. Germline CDR1 and CDR2: LGHNA and YNFKEQ. The CDR3 sequence is CASSPHTGEFLYDGYTF. The CDR3 DNA is TGTGCCAGCAGCCCACACACAGGCGAATTCCTTTATGATGGCTACACCTTC.

The rearrangement joins TRBV30 to TRBJ1-4; D may be TRBD1 (5 bases). V lost 1 base, J lost 8 bases, and 11 bases lay in between. The CDR3 extends over 13 amino acids. Germline CDR1 is GTSNPN and CDR2 is SVGIG (reference sequence). The CDR3 region has the DNA TGTGCCTGGAGTGCCGGACATTTGGAAAAACTGTTTTTT. Translation gives CAWSAGHLEKLFF.

J is TRBJ2-2 and V is TRBV9; D unresolved. V lost 0 bases to trimming and J lost 4 bases, with 7 bases between them. The germline V gene encodes CDR1 SGDLS and CDR2 YYNGEE. CDR3 length: 14 residues. CDR3 nucleotides: TGTGCCAGCAGCGTAGAACCTAGCACCGGGGAGCTGTTTTTT. Its protein is CASSVEPSTGELFF.

The count of this clone is one. The rearrangement links TRBV7-9 to TRBJ2-1; 12 bases map to TRBD2. CDR1 SEHNR and CDR2 FQNEAQ come from the germline V gene (reference sequence). The CDR3 is made up of 19 amino acids. The V and J ends lost 5 bases and 2 bases, in that order; junction bases with no gene match: 13. DNA for the CDR3: TGTGCCAGCAGCCCCCCGGCTAGCGGGGGGGCCGCCGCCTACAATGAGCAGTTCTTC. Translated, it gives CASSPPASGGAAAYNEQFF.

V usage is TRBV9 and J usage is TRBJ1-2; possibly TRBD1 for D (6 bases). Germline loops: CDR1 SGDLS, CDR2 YYNGEE. CDR3 length: 12 residues. The ends were cut back, 3 bases at V and 5 bases at J, with 8 bases in the middle. The CDR3 protein is CASSDRVYGYTF. The CDR3 coding sequence is TGTGCCAGCAGCGACAGGGTTTATGGCTACACCTTC.

The chain is built from TRBV6-5 and TRBJ2-5; 8 nucleotides agree with TRBD1. The CDR3 loop spans 14 amino acids. Unmatched junction bases numbered 7, after V lost 8 bases and J lost 2 bases. CDR1 MNHEY and CDR2 SVGAGI come from the germline V gene. CDR3 loop: CASGAGTGQETQYF. The CDR3 bases are TGTGCCAGCGGGGCGGGGACAGGTCAAGAGACCCAGTACTTC.

The chain joins TRBV28 to TRBJ2-7; no definite D call. Germline assignment: CDR1 MDHEN and CDR2 SYDVKM. The CDR3 extends over 14 amino acids. V was cut by 3 bases and J by 3 bases, with 12 bases left in between. The CDR3 DNA sequence: TGTGCCAGCAGTTTTGGTGCCCGCGGCTACGAGCAGTACTTC. Protein product: CASSFGARGYEQYF.

This rearrangement joins TRBV29-1 to TRBJ2-1, with D perhaps assigned TRBD1 or TRBD2 (5 bases each). CDR3 length equals 15 residues. V was shortened by 3 bases and J by 2 bases, with 14 bases between the two germline ends. Germline V lookup: CDR1 SQVTM, CDR2 ANQGSEA. CDR3 in DNA: TGCAGCGTTGATCTGAACCCGGGACCCTACAATGAGCAGTTCTTC. Its protein is CSVDLNPGPYNEQFF.

This clone was recorded a few times. The genes are TRBV4-1 and TRBJ1-1; D is possibly TRBD1 (6 bases). This CDR3 is built from 14 residues. Germline-derived CDR1 and CDR2 are MGHRA and YSYEKL. The V and J ends lost 3 bases and 2 bases respectively, with 10 bases between them. CDR3 residues: CASSQLQGNTEAFF. CDR3 DNA sequence: TGCGCCAGCAGCCAGCTACAGGGAAACACTGAAGCTTTCTTT.

The chain couples TRBV18 to TRBJ1-2; D is possibly TRBD1 (5 bases). With 3 bases removed from V and 4 bases from J, the gap between germline ends came to 12 bases. CDR1 and CDR2 (germline): KGHSH, LQKENI. There are 14 residues in the CDR3. CDR3 nucleotide sequence: TGTGCCAGCTCACCCAGAGGGGACTCCTATGGCTACACCTTC. Translated: CASSPRGDSYGYTF.

V usage is TRBV9 and J usage is TRBJ2-5, with D unresolved. V gave up 0 bases and J gave up 4 bases, with 10 bases separating them. CDR1 is SGDLS, CDR2 YYNGEE, per germline. This CDR3 has 14 amino acids. In nucleotides, the CDR3 is TGTGCCAGCAGCGTAGCAGGAGTTTCAGAGACCCAGTACTTC. This gives the protein CASSVAGVSETQYF.

V and J are TRBV5-4 and TRBJ1-1, with TRBD1 matching 12 bases. The CDR3 spans 16 residues. Trimming took 4 bases from V and 5 from J; bases not matched to a gene: 9. CDR1 and CDR2 from the germline V gene are SGHNT and YYREEE (reference sequence). The CDR3 here is CASSKGTGGVRTEAFF. CDR3 sequence (DNA): TGTGCCAGCAGCAAGGGGACAGGGGGCGTAAGAACTGAAGCTTTCTTT.

This chain connects TRBV2 to TRBJ1-2; D is unclear. The CDR3 contains 12 residues. Trimming removed 3 bases at V and 7 bases at J, with 9 bases between. Germline CDR1 and CDR2: SNHLY and FYNNEI. The CDR3 spells CASSDLGFGYTF. The CDR3, as DNA: TGTGCCAGCAGTGACCTTGGGTTTGGCTACACCTTC.

This clone was detected a few times. The V gene is TRBV2, the J gene TRBJ2-5, with TRBD2 as a possible D gene (6 bases). Trimming removed 4 bases at V and 7 bases at J, with 13 bases between. The CDR3 consists of 13 residues. Germline V gene lookup returns CDR1 SNHLY and CDR2 FYNNEI. The CDR3 protein is CASSGLGRGTQYF. CDR3 DNA: TGTGCCAGCAGTGGACTAGGGAGAGGGACCCAGTACTTC.

The chain carries TRBV7-7 and TRBJ2-4, with 7 bases identical to TRBD1. V lost 3 bases and J lost 5; bases outside the gene matches: 19. The CDR3 consists of 19 residues. Germline V lookup: CDR1 SSHAT, CDR2 FNYEAQ (reference sequence). The CDR3 DNA reads TGTGCCAGCAGCTTGAGAGCCCGCCGGACAGGCCACTGGGAAAACATTCAGTACTTC. This codes for CASSLRARRTGHWENIQYF.

The sample holds a few counts of this clone. This chain links TRBV7-9 with TRBJ1-1; 8 bases map to TRBD1. The ends lost 6 bases at V and 1 base at J; junction bases unmatched: 4. CDR1 SEHNR and CDR2 FQNEAQ come from the germline V gene (reference sequence). The CDR3 totals 14 residues. The DNA for the CDR3 is TGTGCCAGCAGAGGTGGACAGGGGAACACTGAAGCTTTCTTT. The encoded protein is CASRGGQGNTEAFF.

This sequence joins TRBV2 and TRBJ2-1, with 9 bases lining up with TRBD1. Germline CDR1 SNHLY, CDR2 FYNNEI. The CDR3 runs 15 residues. V lost 5 bases, J lost 6 bases, and 8 bases stayed unmatched. CDR3 in DNA: TGTGCCAGCAGTCTACAGGGGGCAAGGGGCAATGAGCAGTTCTTC. Translation gives CASSLQGARGNEQFF.

This chain uses TRBV27 with TRBJ1-3, with TRBD1 as a possible D gene (5 bases). CDR1 MNHEY and CDR2 SMNVEV come from the germline V gene (reference sequence). The length of the CDR3 is 16 residues. The ends were cut back, 5 bases at V and 0 bases at J, with 14 bases in the middle. CDR3 region: CASSLTAPYSGNTIYF. The CDR3 region has the DNA TGTGCCAGCAGTCTGACAGCTCCTTACTCTGGAAACACCATATATTTT.

This clone was seen a single time. V gene TRBV6-5 combines with J gene TRBJ2-3, with D perhaps being TRBD1 or TRBD2 (6 bases each). The CDR3 has 15 residues. With 2 bases removed from V and 4 bases from J, the gap between germline ends came to 13 bases. Germline V gives CDR1 MNHEY, CDR2 SVGAGI. CDR3 in DNA: TGTGCCAGCAGTTACAAGGAAGGGGGGCCAGATACGCAGTATTTT. It translates to CASSYKEGGPDTQYF.